These 32 T cell receptor beta chains came from one sample sequenced in a study of CD8 T cells in ankylosing spondylitis. Study-level points and caveats: Seemingly characteristic of ankylosing spondylitis blood was a TCR beta motif consisting of several highly homologous variants.

In TCRdb, the 5' RACE reads were re-called with MiXCR into one record per CDR3 protein. Here the sample spans just under 550,000 distinct CDR3 sequences, about 12% being singletons. No antigen is known for these receptors. The specimen was blood, either unsorted or a sorted T cell fraction (not recorded which). The receptors originated from a male donor with ankylosing spondylitis.

The table lists this clonotype with a few counts. The V and J genes are TRBV7-6 and TRBJ2-7, with 13 bases fitting TRBD2. Trimming cost V 5 bases and J 5 bases; bases outside gene matches: 12. The CDR3 contains 17 residues. Per germline, CDR1 SGHVS and CDR2 FNYEAQ. CDR3 sequence (DNA): TGTGCCAGCAGCCTAAAGCGACTAGCGGGAGGTCTAAACGAGCAGTACTTC. Translation gives CASSLKRLAGGLNEQYF. The whole variable domain, remainder taken from reference TRBV7-6 and TRBJ2-7, is GAGVSQSPRYKVTKRGQDVALRCDPISGHVSLYWYRQALGQGPEFLTYFNYEAQQDKSGLPNDRFSAERPEGSISTLTIQRTEQRDSAMYRCASSLKRLAGGLNEQYFGPGTRLTVT.

This clonotype has a count of ten or more. The rearrangement joins TRBV20-1 to TRBJ2-3; weak D call: TRBD2 (6 bases). Germline values: CDR1 DFQATT, CDR2 SNEGSKA (reference sequence). The V gene lost 4 bases and the J gene lost 0 bases, with 11 bases spanning the gap. The CDR3 has 14 amino acids. CDR3 nucleotides: TGCAGTGCTAACCGGGACTTTAGCACAGATACGCAGTATTTT. It specifies CSANRDFSTDTQYF.

V gene TRBV14 combines with J gene TRBJ2-1; no definite D call. The ends were cut back, 3 bases at V and 6 bases at J, with 12 bases in the middle. CDR1 is SGHDN and CDR2 is FVKESK in the germline V gene. The CDR3 is 14 residues long. The CDR3 DNA reads as TGTGCCAGCAGCCACCTAGGACCGGTCAATGAGCAGTTCTTC. Its protein product is CASSHLGPVNEQFF.

This clonotype has more than one count but fewer than ten. This rearrangement joins TRBV5-1 to TRBJ2-1; either TRBD1 or TRBD2 may supply D (5 bases each). The CDR3 has 14 amino acids. Between the trimmed V and J ends, which lost 3 bases and 13 bases, there was a span of 20 bases. The germline gives CDR1 SGHRS, CDR2 YFSETQ. CDR3 protein: CASSSGAPPSYQFF. The CDR3 DNA sequence: TGCGCCAGCAGCTCTGGGGCTCCTCCTAGCTATCAGTTCTTC. The full variable domain, with the rest looked up from reference TRBV5-1 and TRBJ2-1, is KAGVTQTPRYLIKTRGQQVTLSCSPISGHRSVSWYQQTPGQGLQFLFEYFSETQRNKGNFPGRFSGRQFSNSRSEMNVSTLELGDSALYLCASSSGAPPSYQFFGPGTRLTVL.

Points on this clonotype: A read error may account for a junction end that differs from germline. The chain is built from TRBV20-1 and TRBJ2-1; 7 bases are shared with TRBD2. CDR1 is DFQATT, CDR2 SNEGSKA, per germline (reference sequence). The CDR3 runs 15 residues. CDR3 nucleotides: TGCAGTGGTAGAGATAATCGCGGGAGTAACAATGAGCAGTTCTTC. This codes for CSGRDNRGSNNEQFF.

The V gene is TRBV9, the J gene TRBJ2-1; 13 bases are shared with TRBD2. The V segment lost 0 bases and the J segment 5 bases; nucleotides outside the gene matches: 2. Per germline, CDR1 SGDLS and CDR2 YYNGEE. The CDR3 consists of 16 residues. In nucleotides, the CDR3 is TGTGCCAGCAGCGTAGCCGGGACTAGCGGGAACAATGAGCAGTTCTTC. Translating gives CASSVAGTSGNNEQFF.

This clonotype was observed a handful of times. The rearrangement links TRBV7-7 to TRBJ2-2, with D maybe TRBD2 (5 bases). Germline values: CDR1 SSHAT, CDR2 FNYEAQ (reference sequence). Trimming removed 6 bases from V and 2 bases from J, with 13 bases in between. The CDR3 is made up of 15 amino acids. The CDR3, as DNA: TGTGCCAGCAGTCCCGGGTCGGGAAACACCGGGGAGCTGTTTTTT. It translates to CASSPGSGNTGELFF.

The chain is built from TRBV5-6 and TRBJ2-5, with a possible D match to TRBD2 (6 bases). In germline, CDR1 is SGHDT, CDR2 YYEEEE. V shed 4 bases and J shed 7 bases, with 17 bases lying between them. The CDR3 sequence is 14 residues long. The CDR3 is CASSQLREATTQYF. As DNA, the CDR3 is TGTGCCAGCAGCCAACTCAGGGAGGCCACGACCCAGTACTTC.

This clonotype was observed a handful of times. This rearrangement joins TRBV20-1 to TRBJ2-2; 7 positions match TRBD1. The CDR3 consists of 14 residues. Trimming took 5 bases from V and 4 from J; bases not matched to a gene: 7. Germline CDR1 is DFQATT and CDR2 is SNEGSKA (reference sequence). The CDR3 DNA sequence: TGCAGTGCTCCCCGGGACAGCTTCACCGGGGAGCTGTTTTTT. As protein: CSAPRDSFTGELFF.

This chain's CDR3 is CASSLAGGVLTEAFF. The CDR3 bases are TGTGCCAGCAGCTTAGCGGGGGGGGTCCTCACTGAAGCTTTCTTT. The chain employs TRBV7-2 and TRBJ1-1, with a tentative D call TRBD1 (5 bases). The CDR3 is 15 amino acids. V lost 0 bases to trimming and J lost 4 bases, with 12 bases between them. CDR1 and CDR2 from the germline V gene are SGHTA and FQGNSA. The full variable domain, rest sourced from reference TRBV7-2 and TRBJ1-1, is GAGVSQSPSNKVTEKGKDVELRCDPISGHTALYWYRQSLGQGLEFLIYFQGNSAPDKSGLPSDRFSAERTGGSVSTLTIQRTQQEDSAVYLCASSLAGGVLTEAFFGQGTRLTVV.

The table lists this clonotype with many counts. The chain links TRBV11-2 to TRBJ2-7; D is unclear. V shed 1 base and J shed 3 bases, with 10 bases lying between them. In germline, CDR1 is SGHAT, CDR2 FQNNGV. This CDR3 is built from 14 residues. The CDR3 nucleotides are TGTGCCAGCAGCTTAGGGGCAGGTATCTACGAGCAGTACTTC. Encoded protein: CASSLGAGIYEQYF.

Note on this clonotype: One end of the junction is discordant with germline, which a read error may explain. Here the CDR3 reads CASSQSYEHYF. In DNA, the CDR3 is TGTGCCAGCAGCCAAAGCTACGAGCACTACTTC. The V gene is TRBV3-1, the J gene TRBJ2-7, with D uncertain. The CDR3 covers 11 residues. The germline CDR1 and CDR2 sequences are LGHDT and YNNKEL (reference sequence).

V is TRBV15 and J is TRBJ2-5; D is unresolved. Looked up from germline, CDR1 is LNHNV and CDR2 is YYDKDF (reference sequence). The V and J ends lost 6 bases and 4 bases respectively, with 9 bases between them. The CDR3 length is 12 residues. The CDR3 spells CATSQVGETQYF. The CDR3 DNA reads as TGTGCCACCAGTCAGGTCGGAGAGACCCAGTACTTC.

This clonotype has only a few counts. This chain links TRBV27 with TRBJ1-2; 10 bases match TRBD1. Unmatched junction bases numbered 8, after V lost 2 bases and J lost 2 bases. The germline V gene encodes CDR1 MNHEY and CDR2 SMNVEV (reference sequence). The CDR3 has 17 amino acids. The CDR3 bases are TGTGCCAGCAGTTTACAACCCGCGGGACAGGGGAACTATGGCTACACCTTC. Its translation: CASSLQPAGQGNYGYTF.

There are a few counts of this clonotype. The chain employs TRBV25-1 and TRBJ2-3; maybe TRBD1 (5 bases). The ends were cut back, 5 bases at V and 7 bases at J, with 19 bases in the middle. In germline, CDR1 is MGHDK, CDR2 SYGVNS. The CDR3 consists of 15 residues. In DNA, the CDR3 is TGTGCCAGCAGTTTCAGGGCGTCCCCCGATCATACGCAGTATTTT. Encoded protein: CASSFRASPDHTQYF.

V is TRBV20-1 and J is TRBJ1-1; 11 bases align to TRBD1. This CDR3 has 16 residues. Germline V gene sequence: CDR1 DFQATT, CDR2 SNEGSKA (reference sequence). The ends lost 2 bases at V and 11 bases at J; junction bases unmatched: 16. In DNA form, the CDR3 reads TGCAGTGCTAGATCAGAGGCTTGGACAGGGGGCGCGAGGGCTTTCTTT. As protein: CSARSEAWTGGARAFF.

Only a few counts were recorded for this clonotype. The V and J genes are TRBV7-2 and TRBJ2-7, with a tentative D call TRBD1 (5 bases). Trimming took 1 base from V and 4 from J, leaving 17 bases between them. Germline CDR1 and CDR2: SGHTA and FQGNSA. This CDR3 region has 16 residues. The CDR3 DNA reads as TGTGCCAGCAGCTTAGGCGTCGTAGGACACCTGTACGAGCAGTACTTC. Amino acid sequence: CASSLGVVGHLYEQYF.

This clonotype has only a few counts. The chain has TRBV5-4 and TRBJ2-5; weak D call: TRBD2 (5 bases). The germline V gene encodes CDR1 SGHNT and CDR2 YYREEE (reference sequence). V was pared by 2 bases and J by 1 base, with 9 bases between. The length of the CDR3 is 14 residues. CDR3 amino acids: CASSFDGIQETQYF. The CDR3 DNA reads TGTGCCAGCAGCTTCGACGGGATCCAAGAGACCCAGTACTTC.

This clonotype has a count of ten or more. This chain uses TRBV5-1 with TRBJ2-1; D not certain. This CDR3 contains 15 residues. Germline V gives CDR1 SGHRS, CDR2 YFSETQ. The germline V and J ends were trimmed by 0 bases and 2 bases, with 9 bases remaining between them. CDR3 in DNA: TGCGCCAGCAGCTTGGGGTCGCGTACCTACAATGAGCAGTTCTTC. It codes for CASSLGSRTYNEQFF.

This clonotype was recorded many times. The chain joins TRBV12-3 or TRBV12-4 to TRBJ2-1; TRBD2 is a possible D gene (6 bases). The CDR3 has 14 amino acids. Between the trimmed V and J ends, which lost 5 bases and 7 bases, there was a span of 15 bases. CDR3 in amino acids: CASSHGTPGNEQFF. The CDR3 DNA is TGTGCCAGCAGTCACGGGACTCCGGGTAATGAGCAGTTCTTC.

This sequence joins TRBV18 and TRBJ2-2; the match to TRBD2 covers 10 bases. Germline-derived CDR1 and CDR2 are KGHSH and LQKENI. V was clipped by 6 bases and J by 5 bases; unmatched bases: 6. The CDR3 spans 15 residues. The CDR3 bases are TGTGCCAGCTCCGTAGCGGGAGGAGATACCGGGGAGCTGTTTTTT. Amino acid sequence: CASSVAGGDTGELFF.

There are a few counts of this clonotype. The chain joins TRBV12-3 or TRBV12-4 to TRBJ2-1; D remains unclear. The CDR3 runs to 13 residues. V dropped 2 bases and J dropped 9 bases, with 11 bases sitting between them. The CDR3 DNA is TGTGCCAGCAGTTTACGGGTTGGCGCTGAGCAGTTCTTC. Translated: CASSLRVGAEQFF.

This clonotype was detected a few times. This chain links TRBV12-3 or TRBV12-4 with TRBJ1-1, with D unclear. The length of the CDR3 is 13 residues. The V and J ends lost 5 bases and 6 bases respectively, with 13 bases between them. CDR3 sequence: CASSLEFDSEAFF. As DNA, the CDR3 is TGTGCCAGCAGTCTGGAATTTGACTCTGAAGCTTTCTTT.

This chain joins TRBV15 and TRBJ1-1, with 8 bases lining up with TRBD1. Germline V CDR1 and CDR2: LNHNV, YYDKDF (reference sequence). V was clipped by 4 bases and J by 6 bases; unmatched bases: 7. There are 14 residues in the CDR3. The CDR3 loop is CATSTGTGRPEAFF. In nucleotides, the CDR3 is TGTGCCACCAGCACCGGGACAGGTCGGCCTGAAGCTTTCTTT.

This clonotype was recorded many times. In DNA, the CDR3 is TGTGCCAGCAGCCAAGCTACCACGAACACTGAAGCTTTCTTT. Protein: CASSQATTNTEAFF. This sequence joins TRBV3-1 and TRBJ1-1, with D unresolved. V was cut by 1 base and J by 1 base, with 7 bases left in between. The CDR3 runs to 14 residues. Germline assignment: CDR1 LGHDT and CDR2 YNNKEL (reference sequence). The full variable domain, in which reference TRBV3-1 and TRBJ1-1 provide the parts outside the CDR3, is DTAVSQTPKYLVTQMGNDKSIKCEQNLGHDTMYWYKQDSKKFLKIMFSYNNKELIINETVPNRFSPKSPDKAHLNLHINSLELGDSAVYFCASSQATTNTEAFFGQGTRLTVV.

V gene TRBV10-3 combines with J gene TRBJ2-1, with D possibly being TRBD2 (6 bases). V lost 10 bases and J 0 bases, leaving 13 bases between the germline ends. Germline loops: CDR1 ENHRY, CDR2 SYGVKD. This CDR3 is 14 amino acids long. The CDR3 nucleotides read TGTGCCACCGAGCGGGCTTTCTCCTACAATGAGCAGTTCTTC. Translated: CATERAFSYNEQFF.

This clonotype has ten or more counts. This chain uses TRBV5-1 with TRBJ1-1, with D unclear. Between the trimmed V and J ends, which lost 4 bases and 4 bases, there was a span of 11 bases. This CDR3 has 13 amino acids. Germline loops: CDR1 SGHRS, CDR2 YFSETQ. This CDR3 is CASSTDVGTEAFF. In DNA, the CDR3 is TGCGCCAGCAGCACGGACGTCGGCACTGAAGCTTTCTTT.

The V and J genes are TRBV27 and TRBJ2-7; 7 bases map to TRBD2. Germline V gene data show CDR1 as MNHEY and CDR2 as SMNVEV (reference sequence). This CDR3 has 13 amino acids. Trimming at V came to 8 bases and at J to 4 bases, leaving 8 bases not matched to a gene. The CDR3 DNA is TGTGCCAGCGGACGGGGAGGGTGGTACGAGCAGTACTTC. Protein product: CASGRGGWYEQYF.

This chain uses TRBV11-3 with TRBJ2-1; 7 bases agree with TRBD1. The V gene's germline CDR1 is SGHNT and CDR2 YENEEA. Trimming removed 5 bases from V and 9 bases from J; junction bases left unmatched: 4. The CDR3 spans 12 residues. The CDR3 loop is CASSLNRGEQFF. In DNA, the CDR3 is TGTGCCAGCAGCCTTAACAGGGGTGAGCAGTTCTTC.

The table lists this clonotype with a few counts. DNA for the CDR3: TGTGCCAGCAATGGGGAGCGGGCCGCAAAACTGTTTTTT. This gives the protein CASNGERAAKLFF. This chain links TRBV2 with TRBJ1-4; D call uncertain. Trimming removed 7 bases from V and 10 bases from J, with 16 bases in between. From germline, CDR1 is SNHLY and CDR2 FYNNEI. The length of the CDR3 is 13 residues.

By share, this clonotype counts as medium-sized. The genes are TRBV2 and TRBJ1-5, with a possible D match to TRBD1 (6 bases). CDR1 SNHLY and CDR2 FYNNEI come from the germline V gene. V lost 6 bases and J lost 0, with 12 bases in between. The CDR3 is 15 residues long. CDR3 protein: CASRERTVSNQPQHF. The CDR3 region has the DNA TGTGCCAGCAGGGAGCGGACAGTTAGCAATCAGCCCCAGCATTTT.

The table lists this clonotype with a few counts. The V call is TRBV12-3 or TRBV12-4, the J call TRBJ1-2, with no clear D. This CDR3 has 14 residues. Trimming took 1 base from V and 4 from J, leaving 10 bases between them. CDR3 in amino acids: CASSLGQDLYGYTF. The CDR3 DNA sequence: TGTGCCAGCAGTTTAGGTCAGGACCTCTATGGCTACACCTTC.